Described below is a single T cell receptor beta chain sequence and its context. Its target is not known. The ends were cut back, 0 bases at V and 5 bases at J, with 17 bases in the middle. The V gene's germline CDR1 is SGHDT and CDR2 YYEEEE. This CDR3 has 16 amino acids. The data are from a study of radiation and T cells in renal cell carcinoma. General observations from the study: Top tumor clonotypes rose in blood 2 weeks post-radiation, then contracted.

The protocol was immunoSEQ multiplex PCR, while the TCRdb copy is restricted to in-frame clones and leaves out a portion. The sample lists over 120,000 clones, 80% to 90% seen once, with about 17% in the top ten. Described time point: blood 4 weeks post-SBRT, at nephrectomy. As for treatment: 15 Gy SBRT to primary tumor, nephrectomy 4 weeks later. Clear cell pathology was present in this patient's renal cell carcinoma. Specimen: blood, collected from a patient whose treatment included radiotherapy and nephrectomy. The sequence derives from a woman aged 50 to 65 with renal cell carcinoma. The V and J genes are TRBV5-6 and TRBJ1-1, with D possibly TRBD1 on 5 matching bases. CDR3 coding DNA: TGTGCCAGCAGCTTGGACGTTGGGGCCGAGGGAACTGAAGCTTTCTTT. Amino acids: CASSLDVGAEGTEAFF.